Listed here are 22 T cell receptor beta chains from one sample, sequenced in a study of technical replicates of blood from a handful of donors. The data were produced by immunoSEQ multiplex PCR, yet TCRdb's version contains in-frame clones alone and is incomplete. In the table there are about 80,000 clones, 95% to 98% of which are singletons. What was sequenced was T cells isolated from PBMCs. All receptors come from a human donor in good health.

The chain recombines TRBV4-3 with TRBJ2-1; 7 bases map to TRBD2. The J segment lost 6 bases and the V segment lost 5 bases, leaving 7 bases of the junction unmatched. The CDR3 is 14 amino acids. Germline V gene lookup returns CDR1 LGHNA and CDR2 YSLEER. For the CDR3, the DNA is TGCGCCAGCAGCGGCGAGCGGGAACTCAATGAGCAGTTCTTC. Residues: CASSGERELNEQFF.

This clone has just one count. The chain is built from TRBV2 and TRBJ2-4, with D perhaps TRBD2 (5 bases). Trimming left V 6 bases short and J 0 bases short, with 18 bases between. The CDR3 is 17 amino acids. Germline CDR1 SNHLY, CDR2 FYNNEI. As DNA, the CDR3 is TGTGCCAGCAGCGGGGTCCCCCTCCGCCTAGCCAAAAACATTCAGTACTTC. As protein: CASSGVPLRLAKNIQYF.

The chain has TRBV29-1 and TRBJ2-5; 11 nucleotides match TRBD1. The CDR3 sequence is 16 residues long. CDR1 SQVTM and CDR2 ANQGSEA come from the germline V gene. V lost 3 bases to trimming and J lost 1 base; unmatched junction nucleotides: 7. The CDR3 bases are TGCAGCGTTGAGAAGGGGGGGACAGGGGGCCAAGAGACCCAGTACTTC. Protein: CSVEKGGTGGQETQYF.

The sample holds a few counts of this clone. The CDR3 region is CASSFRGQSYEQYF. The CDR3, as DNA: TGTGCCAGCAGTTTTCGGGGACAGTCCTACGAGCAGTACTTC. This chain connects TRBV27 to TRBJ2-7; 7 bases agree with TRBD1. V was pared by 3 bases and J by 1 base, with 3 bases of the junction left unmatched. Germline values: CDR1 MNHEY, CDR2 SMNVEV (reference sequence). This CDR3 contains 14 residues.

The V and J genes are TRBV20-1 and TRBJ2-7; 9 bases are shared with TRBD2. The CDR3 spans 11 residues. CDR1 and CDR2 from the germline V gene are DFQATT and SNEGSKA (reference sequence). The V and J ends lost 7 bases and 6 bases, in that order; junction bases with no gene match: 4. CDR3 in amino acids: CSVLAGVEQYF. The CDR3 DNA follows: TGCAGTGTTTTAGCGGGAGTCGAGCAGTACTTC.

This clone was recorded only once. The chain combines TRBV7-2 with TRBJ2-2, with 8 nucleotides matching TRBD1. V shed 8 bases, J shed 5 bases, and the junction held 7 bases outside the gene matches. In germline, CDR1 is SGHTA, CDR2 FQGNSA. The CDR3 covers 14 residues. The CDR3 loop reads CASRGQGGTGELFF. The CDR3 nucleotides are TGTGCCAGCCGAGGACAGGGTGGGACCGGGGAGCTGTTTTTT. The full variable domain, with the rest looked up from reference TRBV7-2 and TRBJ2-2, is GAGVSQSPSNKVTEKGKDVELRCDPISGHTALYWYRQSLGQGLEFLIYFQGNSAPDKSGLPSDRFSAERTGGSVSTLTIQRTQQEDSAVYLCASRGQGGTGELFFGEGSRLTVL.

DNA of the CDR3: TGTGCCAGTAGTAGACAGGGGGCGTACGAGCAGTACTTC. Its translation is CASSRQGAYEQYF. This rearrangement joins TRBV19 to TRBJ2-7; 10 nucleotides agree with TRBD1. This CDR3 is 13 amino acids long. V gave up 4 bases and J gave up 4 bases; unmatched junction bases: 1. CDR1 LNHDA and CDR2 SQIVND come from the germline V gene (reference sequence).

The sample holds one count of this clone. The CDR3 sequence: CASGLVLQGPDTQYF. As DNA, the CDR3 is TGTGCTAGTGGTTTGGTACTTCAGGGGCCAGATACGCAGTATTTT. This chain connects TRBV12-5 to TRBJ2-3, with a possible D match to TRBD1 (6 bases). The CDR3 is made up of 15 amino acids. V was clipped by 0 bases and J by 4 bases, with 11 bases between them. Germline assignment: CDR1 LGHNT and CDR2 FRNRAP.

The V and J genes are TRBV4-1 and TRBJ2-6; 10 bases fit TRBD2. The CDR3 consists of 17 residues. Germline V gene sequence: CDR1 MGHRA, CDR2 YSYEKL. J was trimmed by 2 bases and V by 4 bases; bases with no gene match: 5. CDR3 amino acids: CASSRLLAGTGANVLTF. CDR3 DNA sequence: TGCGCCAGCAGCCGCCTACTAGCGGGGACTGGGGCCAACGTCCTGACTTTC.

This chain uses TRBV6-1 with TRBJ2-3, with a possible D match to TRBD2 (5 bases). The CDR3 covers 16 residues. In germline, CDR1 is MNHNS, CDR2 SASEGT. Between the trimmed V and J ends, which lost 0 bases and 2 bases, there was a span of 12 bases. As DNA, the CDR3 is TGTGCCAGCAGTGAAGCCATGAGGCGGGCCACAGATACGCAGTATTTT. This sequence encodes CASSEAMRRATDTQYF.

This clone occurred once. The chain recombines TRBV7-9 with TRBJ2-7; D possibly corresponds to TRBD1 (6 bases). Germline lookup yields CDR1 SEHNR and CDR2 FQNEAQ (reference sequence). The CDR3 has 16 residues. The V end lost 5 bases, the J end lost 0 bases, and 17 bases lay between the germline ends. DNA for the CDR3: TGTGCCAGCAGCCCCCTGGACTTGGGACACTCCTACGAGCAGTACTTC. Amino acids: CASSPLDLGHSYEQYF.

The chain is built from TRBV5-6 and TRBJ2-2; D remains ambiguous. The CDR3 has 14 amino acids. Trimming shortened V by 0 bases and J by 3 bases, and 6 bases separated the two germline ends. Per the germline V gene, CDR1 is SGHDT and CDR2 is YYEEEE. CDR3 DNA: TGTGCCAGCAGCTTGGGCCCGGACACCGGGGAGCTGTTTTTT. The encoded protein is CASSLGPDTGELFF.

The J gene is TRBJ1-5, the V gene TRBV18, with D hard to call. The V and J ends lost 3 bases and 7 bases respectively, with 7 bases between them. This CDR3 has 12 amino acids. CDR1 is KGHSH, CDR2 LQKENI, per germline. CDR3 sequence reads: CASSPIGQPQHF. CDR3 coding DNA: TGTGCCAGCTCACCCATTGGCCAGCCCCAGCATTTT.

The J gene is TRBJ2-7, the V gene TRBV4-2; 7 nucleotides match TRBD2. Germline values: CDR1 LGHNA, CDR2 YNFKEQ. The CDR3 sequence is 14 residues long. V lost 5 bases, J lost 5 bases, and 9 bases stayed unmatched. CDR3 sequence: CASSSSGTKDEQYF. The CDR3 nucleotides read TGTGCCAGCAGCTCTTCCGGGACTAAGGACGAGCAGTACTTC.

J is TRBJ1-5 and V is TRBV7-8; D may be TRBD1 (6 bases). This CDR3 region has 17 residues. Germline V gene sequence: CDR1 SGHVS, CDR2 FQNEAQ. Trimming took off 1 base at V and 3 bases at J, with 16 bases between the two ends. The CDR3 protein is CASSLDGGWGHNQPQHF. The CDR3 coding sequence is TGTGCCAGCAGCTTAGATGGGGGCTGGGGACACAATCAGCCCCAGCATTTT.

V gene TRBV7-3 combines with J gene TRBJ2-1, with 10 positions matching TRBD2. V dropped 5 bases and J dropped 4; count of bases not matched to a gene: 5. The CDR3 is made up of 15 amino acids. The germline gives CDR1 SGHTA, CDR2 FQGTGA. Here the CDR3 reads CASSPGLALYNEQFF. The CDR3 DNA reads as TGTGCCAGCAGCCCGGGACTAGCGCTATACAATGAGCAGTTCTTC.

The chain employs TRBV5-1 and TRBJ2-1, with TRBD2 as a possible D gene (5 bases). Germline V gene sequence: CDR1 SGHRS, CDR2 YFSETQ. V was shortened by 6 bases and J by 5 bases, with 18 bases between the two germline ends. This CDR3 contains 15 residues. This CDR3 reads CASTPPGSENNEQFF. In DNA, the CDR3 is TGCGCCAGCACCCCTCCGGGGAGCGAAAACAATGAGCAGTTCTTC.

CDR3 DNA sequence: TGTGCCAGCAGTTCTAGTCAGTTGGCCGGGGAGCTGTTTTTT. It encodes CASSSSQLAGELFF. The chain links TRBV5-6 to TRBJ2-2, with D uncertain. Per the germline V gene, CDR1 is SGHDT and CDR2 is YYEEEE. This CDR3 comprises 14 residues. The V and J ends lost 5 bases and 6 bases respectively, with 14 bases between them.

The J gene is TRBJ2-7, the V gene TRBV6-5, with D unclear. Germline lookup yields CDR1 MNHEY and CDR2 SVGAGI. CDR3 size: 16 residues. Trimming stripped 4 bases from V and 6 bases from J, with 22 bases between. CDR3 in DNA: TGTGCCAGCAGTTTTAACCTCTACGATTCTGGGCTCGAGCAGTACTTC. Translating gives CASSFNLYDSGLEQYF.

The chain joins TRBV4-3 to TRBJ2-3; 7 bases map to TRBD2. The CDR3 is 15 amino acids. V lost 4 bases, J lost 2 bases, and 6 bases stayed unmatched. Germline values: CDR1 LGHNA, CDR2 YSLEER. The CDR3 region has the DNA TGCGCCAGCAGCCCCCGCGGGACTAACACAGATACGCAGTATTTT. Its translation is CASSPRGTNTDTQYF.

The genes are TRBV5-7 and TRBJ1-1; 9 bases are a match to TRBD1. TRBV5-7 is an open reading frame whose function is uncertain. This CDR3 spans 16 amino acids. With 4 bases clipped from V and 4 bases from J, the junction kept 11 bases outside the gene matches. The CDR3 DNA sequence: TGTGCCAGCAGCCCGGGACAGGGCAATTCGTGCACTGAAGCTTTCTTT. As protein: CASSPGQGNSCTEAFF.

The chain links TRBV28 to TRBJ1-2; D is perhaps TRBD1 (5 bases). There are 14 residues in the CDR3. Germline values: CDR1 MDHEN, CDR2 SYDVKM. The germline V and J ends were trimmed by 2 bases and 2 bases, with 9 bases remaining between them. CDR3 DNA: TGTGCCAGCAGTTTACAGGGCCCGAACTATGGCTACACCTTC. Its protein is CASSLQGPNYGYTF.